The text below deals with one T cell receptor beta chain. The assay was immunoSEQ multiplex PCR, and TCRdb's table has in-frame clones only and misses some. The sample lists roughly 200,000 clones, 85% to 90% occurring once. Germline CDR1 is SNHLY and CDR2 is FYNNEI. V trimming: 6 bases; J trimming: 4 bases; junction bases outside the gene matches: 3. CDR3 length: 13 amino acids. The sample is drawn from a study of blood T cell repertoires in COVID-19. The chain carries TRBV2 and TRBJ2-7; 10 bases are a match to TRBD1. The receptor was isolated from a man in his thirties or forties who had recovered from COVID-19. Input material: PBMCs or T cells enriched from blood (not recorded which). The CDR3 region is CASRTDRGYEQYF. The CDR3 nucleotides are TGTGCCAGCAGGACGGACAGGGGGTACGAGCAGTACTTC.